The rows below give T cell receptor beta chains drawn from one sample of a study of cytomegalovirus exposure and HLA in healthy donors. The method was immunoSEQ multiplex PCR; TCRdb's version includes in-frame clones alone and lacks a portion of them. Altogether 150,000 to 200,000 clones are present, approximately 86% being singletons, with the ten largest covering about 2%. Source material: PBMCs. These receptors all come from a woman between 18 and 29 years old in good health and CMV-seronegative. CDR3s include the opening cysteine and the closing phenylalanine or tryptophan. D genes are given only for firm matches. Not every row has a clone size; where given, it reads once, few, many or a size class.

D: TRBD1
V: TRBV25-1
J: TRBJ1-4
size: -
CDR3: CASNPGQGVEKLFF
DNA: TGTGCCAGCAACCCGGGACAGGGGGTTGAAAAACTGTTTTTT

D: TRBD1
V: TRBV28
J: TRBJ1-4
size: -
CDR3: CASTDRGIEKLFF
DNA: TGTGCCAGCACGGACAGGGGAATTGAAAAACTGTTTTTT

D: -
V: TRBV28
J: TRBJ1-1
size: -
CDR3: CASSGLLTEAFF
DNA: TGTGCCAGCAGTGGACTCCTCACTGAAGCTTTCTTT

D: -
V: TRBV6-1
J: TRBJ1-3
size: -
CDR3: CASRENRGGGNTIYF
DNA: TGTGCCAGCAGGGAAAACCGGGGGGGCGGAAACACCATATATTTT

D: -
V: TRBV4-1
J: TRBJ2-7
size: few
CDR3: CASSGQGSYEQYF
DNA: TGCGCCAGCAGTGGGCAGGGAAGCTACGAGCAGTACTTC

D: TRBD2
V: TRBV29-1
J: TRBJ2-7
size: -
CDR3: CSVKGTSGKGFYEQYF
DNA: TGCAGCGTAAAGGGGACTAGCGGGAAGGGGTTCTACGAGCAGTACTTC

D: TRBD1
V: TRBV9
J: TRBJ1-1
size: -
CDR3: CASSVRDRSTEAFF
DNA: TGTGCCAGCAGCGTACGGGACAGGTCCACTGAAGCTTTCTTT

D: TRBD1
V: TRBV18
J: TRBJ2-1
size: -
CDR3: CASSPQGVRDNEQFF
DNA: TGTGCCAGCTCCCCACAGGGGGTAAGGGACAATGAGCAGTTCTTC

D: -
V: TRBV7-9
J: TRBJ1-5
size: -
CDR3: CSSSPGDQPQHF
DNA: TGTTCCAGCAGCCCAGGCGATCAGCCCCAGCATTTT

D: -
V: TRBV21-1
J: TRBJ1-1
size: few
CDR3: CASSNPIGVDRGCTEAFF
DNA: TGTGCCAGCAGCAACCCCATAGGGGTCGACAGGGGGTGCACTGAAGCTTTCTTT

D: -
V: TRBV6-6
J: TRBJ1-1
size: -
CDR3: CATKGGREAFF
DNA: TGTGCCACAAAAGGGGGACGTGAAGCTTTCTTT

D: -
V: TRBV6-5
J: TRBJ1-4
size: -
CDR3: CASSSTQGEKLFF
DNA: TGTGCCAGCAGTTCCACACAGGGTGAAAAACTGTTTTTT

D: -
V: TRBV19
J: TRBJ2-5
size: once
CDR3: CASSGQGETQYF
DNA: TGTGCCAGTAGCGGCCAGGGGGAGACCCAGTACTTC

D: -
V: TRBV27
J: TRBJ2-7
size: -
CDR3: CASSFGTGPYEQYF
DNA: TGTGCCAGCAGTTTTGGGACTGGTCCCTACGAGCAGTACTTC

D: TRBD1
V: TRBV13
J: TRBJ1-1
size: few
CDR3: CASSTYGTVYTEAFF
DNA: TGTGCCAGCAGCACATACGGGACAGTTTACACTGAAGCTTTCTTT

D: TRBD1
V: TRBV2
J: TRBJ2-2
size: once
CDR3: CASRSGRGRTGELFF
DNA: TGTGCCAGCCGATCCGGCAGGGGGCGGACCGGGGAGCTGTTTTTT

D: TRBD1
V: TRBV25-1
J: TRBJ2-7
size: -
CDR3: CASSEGGTEQYF
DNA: TGTGCCAGCAGCGAAGGGGGCACCGAGCAGTACTTC

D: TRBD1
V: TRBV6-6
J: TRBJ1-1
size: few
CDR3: CASSLKGANTEAFF
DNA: TGTGCCAGCAGTTTAAAGGGGGCGAACACTGAAGCTTTCTTT

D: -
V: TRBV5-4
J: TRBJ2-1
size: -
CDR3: CASSIQGNNEQFF
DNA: TGTGCCAGCAGCATACAGGGAAACAATGAGCAGTTCTTC

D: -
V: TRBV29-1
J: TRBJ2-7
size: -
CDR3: CSVRGRTVDEQYF
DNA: TGCAGCGTTAGAGGCCGCACTGTGGACGAGCAGTACTTC

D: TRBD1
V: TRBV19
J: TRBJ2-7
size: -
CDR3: CASSPSSTGGKDEQYF
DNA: TGTGCCAGTAGTCCCTCCTCCACAGGGGGGAAGGACGAGCAGTACTTC

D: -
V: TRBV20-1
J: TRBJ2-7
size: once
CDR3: CSASLSFEQYF
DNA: TGCAGTGCTAGTTTGTCCTTCGAGCAGTACTTC

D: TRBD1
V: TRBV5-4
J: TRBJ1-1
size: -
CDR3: CASSLAGAGGGLAFF
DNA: TGTGCCAGCAGCTTGGCCGGGGCAGGGGGCGGATTAGCTTTCTTT